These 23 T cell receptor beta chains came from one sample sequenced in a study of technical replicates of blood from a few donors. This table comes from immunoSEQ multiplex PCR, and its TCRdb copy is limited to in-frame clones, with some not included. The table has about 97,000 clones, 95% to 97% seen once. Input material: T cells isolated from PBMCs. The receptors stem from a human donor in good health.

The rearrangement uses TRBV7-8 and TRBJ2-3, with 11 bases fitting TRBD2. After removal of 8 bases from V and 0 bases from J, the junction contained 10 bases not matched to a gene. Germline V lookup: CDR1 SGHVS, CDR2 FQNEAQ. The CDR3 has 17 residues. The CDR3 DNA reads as TGTGCCAGCCTTTATTTGGGACTAGCGGAAAGCACAGATACGCAGTATTTT. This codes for CASLYLGLAESTDTQYF.

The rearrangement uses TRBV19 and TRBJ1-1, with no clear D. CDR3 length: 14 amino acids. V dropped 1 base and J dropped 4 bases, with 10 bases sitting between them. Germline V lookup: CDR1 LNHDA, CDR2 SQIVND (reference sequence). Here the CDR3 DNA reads TGTGCCAGTAGTATAGTTCTCGGGAGCACTGAAGCTTTCTTT. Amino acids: CASSIVLGSTEAFF.

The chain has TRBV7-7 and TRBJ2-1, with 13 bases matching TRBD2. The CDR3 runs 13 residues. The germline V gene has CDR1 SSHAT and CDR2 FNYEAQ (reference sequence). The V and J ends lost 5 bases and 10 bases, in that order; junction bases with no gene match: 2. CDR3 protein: CASSLTSGREQFF. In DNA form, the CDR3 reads TGTGCCAGCAGCCTGACTAGCGGGAGGGAGCAGTTCTTC.

The CDR3 reads CASSFDYDATQYF. The CDR3 DNA sequence: TGTGCCAGCAGCTTCGACTATGACGCGACCCAGTACTTC. The chain joins TRBV7-2 to TRBJ2-5; a weak D match, TRBD2 (5 bases). Germline CDR1 SGHTA, CDR2 FQGNSA. There are 13 residues in the CDR3. With 3 bases removed from V and 7 bases from J, the gap between germline ends came to 12 bases.

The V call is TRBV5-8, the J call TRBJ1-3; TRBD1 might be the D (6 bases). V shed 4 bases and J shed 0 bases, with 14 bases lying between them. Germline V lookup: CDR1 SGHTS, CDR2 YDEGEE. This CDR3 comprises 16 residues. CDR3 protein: CASSIGQLSSGNTIYF. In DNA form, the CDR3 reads TGTGCCAGCAGCATAGGACAGCTCAGCTCTGGAAACACCATATATTTT.

In DNA, the CDR3 is TGTGCCAGCAGCTTACCCGGGACTTATGGAAACACCATATATTTT. Protein product: CASSLPGTYGNTIYF. The J gene is TRBJ1-3, the V gene TRBV7-8; TRBD1 is a possible D gene (5 bases). V was cut by 2 bases and J by 3 bases, with 11 bases left in between. This CDR3 is 15 amino acids long. The germline gives CDR1 SGHVS, CDR2 FQNEAQ.

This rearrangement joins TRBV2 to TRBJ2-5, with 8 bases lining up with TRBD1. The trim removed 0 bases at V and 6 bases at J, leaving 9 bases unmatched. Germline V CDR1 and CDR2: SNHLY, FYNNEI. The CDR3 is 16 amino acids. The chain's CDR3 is CASSEARSGGAKTQYF. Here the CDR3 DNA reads TGTGCCAGCAGTGAAGCTCGGTCAGGGGGCGCTAAGACCCAGTACTTC.

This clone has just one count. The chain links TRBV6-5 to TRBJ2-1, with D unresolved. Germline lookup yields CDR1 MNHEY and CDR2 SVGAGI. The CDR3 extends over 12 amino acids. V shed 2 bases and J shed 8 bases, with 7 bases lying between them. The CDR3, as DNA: TGTGCCAGCAGTTACGTTCATGATGAGCAGTTCTTC. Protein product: CASSYVHDEQFF.

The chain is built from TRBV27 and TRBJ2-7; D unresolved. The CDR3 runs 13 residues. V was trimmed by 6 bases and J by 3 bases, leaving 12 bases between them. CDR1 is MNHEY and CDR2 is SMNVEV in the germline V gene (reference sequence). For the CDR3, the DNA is TGTGCCAGCAGCCGCGCTTCTTTCTACGAGCAGTACTTC. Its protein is CASSRASFYEQYF.

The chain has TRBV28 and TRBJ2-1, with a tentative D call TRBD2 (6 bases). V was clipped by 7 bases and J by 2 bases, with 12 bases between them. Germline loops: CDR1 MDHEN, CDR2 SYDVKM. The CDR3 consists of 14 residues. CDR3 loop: CASNLWGAYNEQFF. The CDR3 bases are TGTGCCAGCAACCTCTGGGGGGCCTACAATGAGCAGTTCTTC. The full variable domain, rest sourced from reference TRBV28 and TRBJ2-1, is DVKVTQSSRYLVKRTGEKVFLECVQDMDHENMFWYRQDPGLGLRLIYFSYDVKMKEKGDIPEGYSVSREKKERFSLILESASTNQTSMYLCASNLWGAYNEQFFGPGTRLTVL.

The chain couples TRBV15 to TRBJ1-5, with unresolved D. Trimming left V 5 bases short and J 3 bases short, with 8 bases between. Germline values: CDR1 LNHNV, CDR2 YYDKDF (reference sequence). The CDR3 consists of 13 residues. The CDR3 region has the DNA TGTGCCACCAGCTTGGGAGACAATCAGCCCCAGCATTTT. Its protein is CATSLGDNQPQHF. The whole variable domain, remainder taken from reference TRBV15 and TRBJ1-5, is DAMVIQNPRYQVTQFGKPVTLSCSQTLNHNVMYWYQQKSSQAPKLLFHYYDKDFNNEADTPDNFQSRRPNTSFCFLDIRSPGLGDTAMYLCATSLGDNQPQHFGDGTRLSIL.

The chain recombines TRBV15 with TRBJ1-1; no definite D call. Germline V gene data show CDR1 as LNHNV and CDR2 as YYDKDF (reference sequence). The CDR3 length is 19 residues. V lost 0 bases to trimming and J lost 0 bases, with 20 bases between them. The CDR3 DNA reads TGTGCCACCAGCAGAGATCGTAGTGAGGATTCCTACATGAACACTGAAGCTTTCTTT. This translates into CATSRDRSEDSYMNTEAFF. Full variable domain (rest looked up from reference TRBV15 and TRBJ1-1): DAMVIQNPRYQVTQFGKPVTLSCSQTLNHNVMYWYQQKSSQAPKLLFHYYDKDFNNEADTPDNFQSRRPNTSFCFLDIRSPGLGDTAMYLCATSRDRSEDSYMNTEAFFGQGTRLTVV.

The CDR3 loop reads CASSPRGMDTEAFF. Here the CDR3 DNA reads TGCGCCAGCAGCCCTCGGGGGATGGACACTGAAGCTTTCTTT. The V gene is TRBV5-1, the J gene TRBJ1-1; D may be TRBD1 (5 bases). CDR3 length: 14 residues. Trimming pared 4 bases from V and 3 bases from J, leaving 13 bases between. Germline lookup yields CDR1 SGHRS and CDR2 YFSETQ. Filled out from reference TRBV5-1 and TRBJ1-1, the complete variable domain reads KAGVTQTPRYLIKTRGQQVTLSCSPISGHRSVSWYQQTPGQGLQFLFEYFSETQRNKGNFPGRFSGRQFSNSRSEMNVSTLELGDSALYLCASSPRGMDTEAFFGQGTRLTVV.

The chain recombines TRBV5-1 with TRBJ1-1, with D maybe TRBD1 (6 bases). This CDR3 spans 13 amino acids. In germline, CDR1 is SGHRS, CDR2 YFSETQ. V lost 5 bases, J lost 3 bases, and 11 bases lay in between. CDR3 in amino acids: CASRLPGDTEAFF. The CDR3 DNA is TGCGCCAGCAGGCTTCCAGGGGACACTGAAGCTTTCTTT.

CDR3: CASSATSGPYNEQFF. The CDR3 DNA reads as TGTGCCAGCAGCGCGACTAGCGGACCCTACAATGAGCAGTTCTTC. This sequence joins TRBV7-8 and TRBJ2-1; TRBD2 aligns across 9 bases. The J segment lost 2 bases and the V segment lost 5 bases, leaving 4 bases of the junction unmatched. CDR3 length: 15 amino acids. Germline-derived CDR1 and CDR2 are SGHVS and FQNEAQ.

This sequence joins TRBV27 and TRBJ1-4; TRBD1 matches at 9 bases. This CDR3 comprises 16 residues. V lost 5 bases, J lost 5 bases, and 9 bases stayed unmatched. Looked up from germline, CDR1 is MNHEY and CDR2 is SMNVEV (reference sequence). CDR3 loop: CASSQYGTGLNEKLFF. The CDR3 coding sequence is TGTGCCAGCAGTCAATACGGGACAGGGTTAAATGAAAAACTGTTTTTT.

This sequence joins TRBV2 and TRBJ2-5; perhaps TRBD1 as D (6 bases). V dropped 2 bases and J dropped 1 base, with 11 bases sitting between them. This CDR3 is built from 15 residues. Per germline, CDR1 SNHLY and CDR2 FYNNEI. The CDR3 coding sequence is TGTGCCAGCAGTGAATTAGAGGGGGTCCAAGAGACCCAGTACTTC. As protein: CASSELEGVQETQYF.

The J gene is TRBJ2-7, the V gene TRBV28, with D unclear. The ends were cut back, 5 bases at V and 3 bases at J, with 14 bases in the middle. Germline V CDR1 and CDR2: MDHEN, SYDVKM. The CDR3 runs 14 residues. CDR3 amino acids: CASSPGLRDYEQYF. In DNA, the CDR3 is TGTGCCAGCAGTCCGGGTCTAAGAGACTACGAGCAGTACTTC.

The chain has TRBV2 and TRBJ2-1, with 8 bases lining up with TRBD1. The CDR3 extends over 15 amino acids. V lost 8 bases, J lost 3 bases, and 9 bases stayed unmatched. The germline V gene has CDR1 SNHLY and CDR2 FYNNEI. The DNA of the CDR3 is TGTGCCAGCCGAGCCGGGACAGGAGTCTACAATGAGCAGTTCTTC. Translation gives CASRAGTGVYNEQFF.

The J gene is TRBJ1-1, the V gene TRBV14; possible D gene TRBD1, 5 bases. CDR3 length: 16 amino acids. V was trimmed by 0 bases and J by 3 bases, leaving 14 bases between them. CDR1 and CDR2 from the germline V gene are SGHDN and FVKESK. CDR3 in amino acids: CASSQDGEGVDTEAFF. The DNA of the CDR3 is TGTGCCAGCAGCCAAGATGGAGAAGGGGTGGACACTGAAGCTTTCTTT.

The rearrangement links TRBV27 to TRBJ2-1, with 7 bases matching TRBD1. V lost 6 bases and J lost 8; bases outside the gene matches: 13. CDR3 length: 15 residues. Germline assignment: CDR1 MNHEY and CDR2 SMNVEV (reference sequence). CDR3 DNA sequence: TGTGCCAGCAGCCCTCTTACAGGGGTAGGGGATGAGCAGTTCTTC. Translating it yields CASSPLTGVGDEQFF.

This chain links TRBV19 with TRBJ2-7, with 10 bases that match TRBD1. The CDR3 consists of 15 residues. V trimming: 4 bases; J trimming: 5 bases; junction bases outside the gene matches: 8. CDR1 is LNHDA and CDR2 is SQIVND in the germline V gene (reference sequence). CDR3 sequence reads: CASSTGDRGYHEQYF. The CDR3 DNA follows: TGTGCCAGTAGTACCGGGGACAGGGGTTACCACGAGCAGTACTTC.

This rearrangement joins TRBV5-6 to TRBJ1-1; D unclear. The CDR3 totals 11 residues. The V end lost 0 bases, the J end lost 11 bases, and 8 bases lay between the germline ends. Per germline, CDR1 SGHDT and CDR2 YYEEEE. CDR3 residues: CASSLGARAFF. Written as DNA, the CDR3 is TGTGCCAGCAGCTTGGGGGCAAGGGCTTTCTTT. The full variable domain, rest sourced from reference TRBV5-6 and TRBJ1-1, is DAGVTQSPTHLIKTRGQQVTLRCSPKSGHDTVSWYQQALGQGPQFIFQYYEEEERQRGNFPDRFSGHQFPNYSSELNVNALLLGDSALYLCASSLGARAFFGQGTRLTVV.